These 30 T cell receptor beta chains were all obtained from the same sample, sequenced in a study of T cells in localized non-small cell lung cancer. Measured with immunoSEQ multiplex PCR; TCRdb has only the in-frame clones, and not every one. This sample carries about 9,800 clones, around 41% of them seen once, and the ten largest clones take more than 3.5%. This material consisted of lymph node tissue, taken before any cancer treatment. Every receptor here comes from a woman aged 40 to 75 with stage I lung adenocarcinoma.

The V and J genes are TRBV28 and TRBJ1-1; a possible D gene is TRBD1 (5 bases). Germline V gives CDR1 MDHEN, CDR2 SYDVKM. CDR3 length equals 15 residues. Deletions cut 3 bases from V and 0 bases from J, with 11 bases between. The CDR3 sequence is CASSLGGNMNTEAFF. In DNA, the CDR3 is TGTGCCAGCAGTTTGGGGGGGAACATGAACACTGAAGCTTTCTTT.

This clone ranks as medium-sized. This chain joins TRBV6-8 and TRBJ2-1; D is possibly TRBD2 (6 bases). This CDR3 has 14 amino acids. Trimming took 4 bases from V and 8 from J, leaving 15 bases between them. Germline assignment: CDR1 MNHGY and CDR2 SAAAGT. Here the CDR3 reads CASSSWQGGDEQFF. The DNA for the CDR3 is TGTGCCAGCAGTTCTTGGCAGGGAGGCGATGAGCAGTTCTTC.

The genes are TRBV11-1 and TRBJ2-2, with 7 bases identical to TRBD1. CDR3 length equals 16 residues. Germline loops: CDR1 SGHAT, CDR2 FQDESV (reference sequence). V shed 5 bases and J 1 base; nucleotides not matched to a gene: 7. CDR3 residues: CASSQNRDRNTGELFF. As DNA, the CDR3 is TGTGCCAGCAGCCAGAACCGGGACAGGAACACCGGGGAGCTGTTTTTT. The complete variable domain, with remaining parts taken from reference TRBV11-1 and TRBJ2-2, reads EAEVAQSPRYKITEKSQAVAFWCDPISGHATLYWYRQILGQGPELLVQFQDESVVDDSQLPKDRFSAERLKGVDSTLKIQPAELGDSAMYLCASSQNRDRNTGELFFGEGSRLTVL.

This clone has just a few counts. At one end the junction does not follow the germline gene, possibly because of a read error. V is TRBV6-8 and J is TRBJ1-2; D is uncertain. The CDR3 consists of 13 residues. Germline V gives CDR1 MNHGY, CDR2 SAAAGT. DNA of the CDR3: TGTGCCATCAGTAGGGCCGGAGACTATGGCTACACCTTC. Residues: CAISRAGDYGYTF.

This rearrangement joins TRBV6-8 to TRBJ1-2; the D gene is possibly TRBD1 (6 bases). The CDR3 is 14 residues long. V shed 6 bases and J shed 4 bases, with 15 bases lying between them. CDR1 is MNHGY, CDR2 SAAAGT, per germline. The CDR3 coding sequence is TGTGCCAGCAGCGCTGGGGGGGCTACCTATGGCTACACCTTC. It codes for CASSAGGATYGYTF.

V and J are TRBV19 and TRBJ1-1; unclear D gene. The CDR3 totals 14 residues. Germline CDR1 and CDR2: LNHDA and SQIVND (reference sequence). Deletions cut 7 bases from V and 6 bases from J, with 18 bases between. The CDR3 spells CASKPGAEWPEAFF. The CDR3 DNA reads TGTGCCAGTAAGCCAGGAGCGGAGTGGCCTGAAGCTTTCTTT.

The gene calls are TRBV19 and TRBJ1-1, with a possible D match to TRBD1 (5 bases). Germline assignment: CDR1 LNHDA and CDR2 SQIVND (reference sequence). The CDR3 spans 13 residues. V gave up 7 bases and J gave up 0 bases, with 9 bases separating them. The CDR3 coding sequence is TGTGCCAGTAAAGGAGGGGTGAACACTGAAGCTTTCTTT. Protein product: CASKGGVNTEAFF. The full variable domain, in which reference TRBV19 and TRBJ1-1 provide the parts outside the CDR3, is DGGITQSPKYLFRKEGQNVTLSCEQNLNHDAMYWYRQDPGQGLRLIYYSQIVNDFQKGDIAEGYSVSREKKESFPLTVTSAQKNPTAFYLCASKGGVNTEAFFGQGTRLTVV.

This clone showed up just a few times. This chain uses TRBV6-4 with TRBJ2-7; 13 nucleotides align to TRBD2. The CDR3 is made up of 17 amino acids. Germline-derived CDR1 and CDR2 are MRHNA and SNTAGT. V lost 3 bases to trimming and J lost 2 bases; unmatched junction nucleotides: 7. The CDR3 loop is CASSEAPTSGGAYEQYF. CDR3 DNA sequence: TGTGCCAGCAGTGAAGCGCCCACTAGCGGGGGGGCCTACGAGCAGTACTTC.

The rearrangement uses TRBV1 and TRBJ1-2; the D call TRBD1 from the table was never checked on the DNA. TRBV1 is deemed a pseudogene. There are 18 residues in the CDR3. For the CDR3, the DNA is TGCGCCAACAGCCAAGACCGGGACAGGGGGCTACCTAACTATGGCTACACCTTC. Translation gives CANSQDRDRGLPNYGYTF.

As regards this clone: One end of the junction is discordant with germline, which a read error may explain. The chain employs TRBV30 and TRBJ1-5; D gene uncertain. The CDR3 loop spans 14 amino acids. Germline V CDR1 and CDR2: GTSNPN, SVGIG (reference sequence). The CDR3 sequence: CAWSVGSLDQPQHF. Here the CDR3 DNA reads TGTGCCTGGAGTGTAGGGTCGCTCGATCAGCCCCAACATTTT.

V usage is TRBV6-7 and J usage is TRBJ2-7; 7 nucleotides agree with TRBD2. TRBV6-7 is an ORF, and what it does is uncertain. This CDR3 region has 14 residues. V was clipped by 7 bases and J by 4 bases; unmatched bases: 10. The CDR3 loop is CASNIREGLYEQYF. The DNA for the CDR3 is TGTGCCAGCAACATCAGGGAGGGATTGTACGAGCAGTACTTC.

This clone showed up just once. V is TRBV6-8 and J is TRBJ1-4; tentatively, D is TRBD1 (5 bases). CDR1 and CDR2 (germline): MNHGY, SAAAGT. V shed 5 bases and J shed 5 bases, with 12 bases lying between them. This CDR3 region has 14 residues. The CDR3 spells CASSQGDSNEKLFF. CDR3 nucleotides: TGTGCCAGCAGTCAAGGGGATAGCAATGAAAAACTGTTTTTT.

A few counts support this clone. The chain is built from TRBV9 and TRBJ2-3; D is unresolved. Germline V CDR1 and CDR2: SGDLS, YYNGEE. This CDR3 is built from 13 residues. V was shortened by 5 bases and J by 5 bases, with 12 bases between the two germline ends. This chain's CDR3 is CASSERTQDTQYF. The CDR3, as DNA: TGTGCCAGCAGTGAACGGACGCAAGATACGCAGTATTTT.

This clone was seen a few times. V and J are TRBV9 and TRBJ2-3; 7 positions agree with TRBD2. J gave up 4 bases and V 2 bases, and 1 base lay outside the gene matches. CDR3 length: 13 residues. From germline, CDR1 is SGDLS and CDR2 YYNGEE. For the CDR3, the DNA is TGTGCCAGCAGCGTGGGGGGGTCAGATACGCAGTATTTT. Encoded protein: CASSVGGSDTQYF.

This clone qualifies as medium-sized. The V call is TRBV6-8, the J call TRBJ2-5; tentatively, D is TRBD2 (5 bases). The CDR3 is made up of 14 amino acids. V shed 7 bases and J shed 3 bases, with 15 bases lying between them. CDR1 is MNHGY and CDR2 is SAAAGT in the germline V gene. Written as DNA, the CDR3 is TGTGCCAGCACCCGAGGGCTAGCTAAAGAGACCCAGTACTTC. It translates to CASTRGLAKETQYF.

This clone came up a few times. J is TRBJ2-6 and V is TRBV19; 9 bases fit TRBD2. Per germline, CDR1 LNHDA and CDR2 SQIVND (reference sequence). The CDR3 runs to 17 residues. J lost 0 bases, V lost 5 bases, and 5 bases had no gene match. The CDR3 DNA follows: TGTGCCAGTAGTCCCAGTAGCGGGGGCTCTGGGGCCAACGTCCTGACTTTC. Protein product: CASSPSSGGSGANVLTF.

This clone was counted only a few times. V and J are TRBV6-8 and TRBJ2-5, with 8 nucleotides matching TRBD1. V lost 5 bases to trimming and J lost 1 base; unmatched junction nucleotides: 3. Germline V lookup: CDR1 MNHGY, CDR2 SAAAGT. The CDR3 covers 14 residues. The CDR3, as DNA: TGTGCCAGCAGTACCGGGACAGGCCAAGAGACCCAGTACTTC. Translating it yields CASSTGTGQETQYF.

CDR3 sequence: CASSNPTDGKKLFF. CDR3 coding DNA: TGCGCCAGCAGCAATCCGACAGATGGTAAAAAACTGTTTTTT. The chain recombines TRBV5-1 with TRBJ1-4; D is perhaps TRBD1 (5 bases). The CDR3 totals 14 residues. The V and J ends lost 4 bases and 9 bases respectively, with 16 bases between them. The germline CDR1 and CDR2 sequences are SGHRS and YFSETQ.

This clone was counted a few times. The chain has TRBV15 and TRBJ2-7; D is possibly TRBD1 (5 bases). The CDR3 runs to 15 residues. Germline CDR1 LNHNV, CDR2 YYDKDF (reference sequence). Trimming shortened V by 0 bases and J by 5 bases, and 14 bases separated the two germline ends. The CDR3 DNA sequence: TGTGCCACCAGCAGAGATTTGGGCAGGGCCCACGAGCAGTACTTC. This translates into CATSRDLGRAHEQYF.

The chain links TRBV19 to TRBJ1-2; 9 bases match TRBD1. Germline CDR1 reads LNHDA; CDR2 reads SQIVND (reference sequence). The length of the CDR3 is 15 residues. Trimming removed 5 bases from V and 7 bases from J; junction bases left unmatched: 11. Here the CDR3 DNA reads TGTGCCAGTAGTTTCCCCGGGACAGGGTGGCGTGGCTACACCTTC. Its translation: CASSFPGTGWRGYTF.

This clone was counted a few times. This chain joins TRBV2 and TRBJ2-7; TRBD2 is a possible D gene (6 bases). The germline gives CDR1 SNHLY, CDR2 FYNNEI. The CDR3 is 14 residues long. V lost 5 bases, J lost 6 bases, and 17 bases lay in between. This CDR3 reads CASSWGGARGEQYF. In DNA form, the CDR3 reads TGTGCCAGCAGTTGGGGCGGGGCGAGGGGCGAGCAGTACTTC.

The chain links TRBV2 to TRBJ2-7; perhaps TRBD1 as D (5 bases). CDR1 SNHLY and CDR2 FYNNEI come from the germline V gene. V lost 7 bases, J lost 7 bases, and 17 bases lay in between. This CDR3 spans 13 amino acids. CDR3 region: CASIGADRQEQYF. Written as DNA, the CDR3 is TGTGCCAGCATAGGGGCGGACCGGCAGGAGCAGTACTTC.

The rearrangement joins TRBV30 to TRBJ1-2; possible D gene TRBD1, 6 bases. This CDR3 spans 12 amino acids. Trimming removed 0 bases at V and 7 bases at J, with 9 bases between. CDR1 is GTSNPN and CDR2 is SVGIG in the germline V gene (reference sequence). The CDR3 DNA reads as TGTGCCTGGAGTGTAGGGGGGGTTGGCTACACCTTC. This sequence encodes CAWSVGGVGYTF.

This clone has just a few counts. Compared with germline, one end of the junction differs, possibly owing to a read error. J is TRBJ1-2 and V is TRBV10-3; tentatively, D is TRBD1 (5 bases). The CDR3 is 13 amino acids. Looked up from germline, CDR1 is ENHRY and CDR2 is SYGVKD. CDR3 sequence: CAISEDSYYRYTF. CDR3 sequence (DNA): TGTGCCATCAGTGAGGACAGCTACTATCGCTACACCTTC.

The V gene is TRBV11-3, the J gene TRBJ2-7, with 15 nucleotides matching TRBD2. Trimming at V came to 5 bases and at J to 2 bases, leaving 10 bases not matched to a gene. The germline gives CDR1 SGHNT, CDR2 YENEEA. CDR3 length: 18 amino acids. The CDR3, as DNA: TGTGCCAGCAGCCCGAACCGGGGACTAGCGGGGGGAGCCTACGAGCAGTACTTC. Translating it yields CASSPNRGLAGGAYEQYF. Full variable domain (outside the CDR3, taken from reference TRBV11-3 and TRBJ2-7): EAGVVQSPRYKIIEKKQPVAFWCNPISGHNTLYWYLQNLGQGPELLIRYENEEAVDDSQLPKDRFSAERLKGVDSTLKIQPAELGDSAVYLCASSPNRGLAGGAYEQYFGPGTRLTVT.

This sequence joins TRBV12-5 and TRBJ1-2; a weak D match, TRBD1 (5 bases). Germline assignment: CDR1 LGHNT and CDR2 FRNRAP. The CDR3 contains 13 residues. Trimming shortened V by 2 bases and J by 6 bases, and 10 bases separated the two germline ends. CDR3 nucleotides: TGTGCTAGTGGTTTGACGGGGGAGCATGGCTACACCTTC. Its translation: CASGLTGEHGYTF.

CDR3 residues: CASSGDGTYNSPLHF. The CDR3 DNA reads TGTGCCAGCAGCGGGGACGGAACTTATAATTCACCCCTCCACTTT. This chain connects TRBV6-7 to TRBJ1-6, with D perhaps TRBD1 (5 bases). TRBV6-7 carries the ORF label, with uncertain function. There are 15 residues in the CDR3. V lost 6 bases to trimming and J lost 4 bases, with 13 bases between them.

This clone was found a few times. The rearrangement links TRBV2 to TRBJ1-6, with D perhaps matching TRBD1 (5 bases). V shed 8 bases and J shed 6 bases, with 17 bases lying between them. This CDR3 contains 15 residues. Germline CDR1 SNHLY, CDR2 FYNNEI. The CDR3 DNA sequence: TGTGCCAGCCGGTCGGAGGGGCTCGTTAATTCACCCCTCCACTTT. It specifies CASRSEGLVNSPLHF. Complete variable domain (other parts from reference TRBV2 and TRBJ1-6): EPEVTQTPSHQVTQMGQEVILRCVPISNHLYFYWYRQILGQKVEFLVSFYNNEISEKSEIFDDQFSVERPDGSNFTLKIRSTKLEDSAMYFCASRSEGLVNSPLHFGNGTRLTVT.

V gene TRBV7-7 combines with J gene TRBJ1-4; D gene uncertain. V was cut by 0 bases and J by 8 bases, with 10 bases left in between. CDR1 and CDR2 from the germline V gene are SSHAT and FNYEAQ (reference sequence). This CDR3 has 14 amino acids. CDR3 sequence reads: CASSLASSGEKLFF. For the CDR3, the DNA is TGTGCCAGCAGCTTAGCCAGCAGCGGGGAAAAACTGTTTTTT.

The table lists this clone with a few counts. The rearrangement joins TRBV4-1 to TRBJ1-1; 8 nucleotides match TRBD1. J gave up 0 bases and V 0 bases, and 3 bases lay outside the gene matches. This CDR3 has 16 amino acids. Germline V gene lookup returns CDR1 MGHRA and CDR2 YSYEKL. CDR3 in amino acids: CASSQDRTGMNTEAFF. The CDR3 coding sequence is TGCGCCAGCAGCCAAGACCGGACAGGGATGAACACTGAAGCTTTCTTT.